This T cell receptor (beta chain) was sequenced in a study of cytomegalovirus exposure and HLA in healthy donors. Nominally healthy donors were sampled, though unrecorded immune exposures were likely. The CDR3 has 13 amino acids. The germline V and J ends were trimmed by 7 bases and 3 bases, with 13 bases remaining between them. CDR1 SQVTM and CDR2 ANQGSEA come from the germline V gene. A note on this clone: Antigen: not known.

A multiplex PCR was run with 60 Vbeta primers and 13 Jbeta primers. This table comes from immunoSEQ multiplex PCR, and its TCRdb copy is limited to in-frame clones, with some not included. The table lists 150,000 to 200,000 clones. Study-level findings and limits: Sequencing had likely introduced a cluster of highly shared sequence variants as an artifact. In a later analysis, V- and J-gene trimming of beta chains associated with a DCLRE1C missense variant, replicated independently. CMV serostatus was the only recorded immune exposure for donors.

The TCR comes from a man aged 25-40 years in good health and CMV-seronegative. The chain employs TRBV29-1 and TRBJ1-3, with D unclear. The specimen was PBMCs. CDR3 DNA sequence: TGCAGCGCCCTGAAGCACGGTGGAAACACCATATATTTT. Its translation is CSALKHGGNTIYF. Supplemented by reference TRBV29-1 and TRBJ1-3, the full variable domain reads SAVISQKPSRDICQRGTSLTIQCQVDSQVTMMFWYRQQPGQSLTLIATANQGSEATYESGFVIDKFPISRPNLTFSTLTVSNMSPEDSSIYLCSALKHGGNTIYFGEGSWLTVV.